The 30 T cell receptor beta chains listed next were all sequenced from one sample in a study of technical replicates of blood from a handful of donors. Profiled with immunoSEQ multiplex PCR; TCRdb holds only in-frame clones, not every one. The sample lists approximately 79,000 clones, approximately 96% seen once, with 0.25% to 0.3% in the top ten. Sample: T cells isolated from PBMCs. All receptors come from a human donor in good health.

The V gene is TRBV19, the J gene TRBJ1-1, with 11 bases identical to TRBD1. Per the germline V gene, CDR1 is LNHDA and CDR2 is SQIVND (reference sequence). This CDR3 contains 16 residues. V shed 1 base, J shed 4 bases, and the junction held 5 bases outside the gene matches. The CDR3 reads CASSIGTGGAGTEAFF. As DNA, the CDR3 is TGTGCCAGTAGTATAGGGACAGGGGGCGCTGGCACTGAAGCTTTCTTT.

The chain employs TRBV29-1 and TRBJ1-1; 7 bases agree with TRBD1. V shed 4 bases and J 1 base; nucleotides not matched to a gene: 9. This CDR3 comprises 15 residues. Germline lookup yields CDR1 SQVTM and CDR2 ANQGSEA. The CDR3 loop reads CSVGMDRFTNTEAFF. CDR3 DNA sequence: TGCAGCGTTGGAATGGACAGGTTTACGAACACTGAAGCTTTCTTT.

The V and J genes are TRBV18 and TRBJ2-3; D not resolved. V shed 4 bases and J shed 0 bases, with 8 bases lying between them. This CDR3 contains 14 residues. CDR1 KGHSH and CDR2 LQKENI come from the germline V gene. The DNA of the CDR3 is TGTGCCAGCTCACTAGTCGCTAGCACAGATACGCAGTATTTT. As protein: CASSLVASTDTQYF.

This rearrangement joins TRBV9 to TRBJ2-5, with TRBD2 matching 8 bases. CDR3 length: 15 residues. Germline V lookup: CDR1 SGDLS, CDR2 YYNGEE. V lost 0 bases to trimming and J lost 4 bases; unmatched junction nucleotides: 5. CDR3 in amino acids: CASSVGLAGLETQYF. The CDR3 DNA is TGTGCCAGCAGCGTAGGGCTAGCGGGTTTAGAGACCCAGTACTTC.

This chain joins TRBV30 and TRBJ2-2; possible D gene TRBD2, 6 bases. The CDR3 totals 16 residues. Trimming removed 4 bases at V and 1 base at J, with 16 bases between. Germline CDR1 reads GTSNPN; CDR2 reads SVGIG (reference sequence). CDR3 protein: CAWKYRSGLNTGELFF. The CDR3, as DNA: TGTGCCTGGAAGTACCGGAGCGGGCTGAACACCGGGGAGCTGTTTTTT.

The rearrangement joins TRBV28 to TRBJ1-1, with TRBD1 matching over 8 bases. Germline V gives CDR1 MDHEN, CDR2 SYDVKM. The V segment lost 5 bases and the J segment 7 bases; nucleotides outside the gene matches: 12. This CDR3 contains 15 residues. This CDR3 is CASSVSTGGEGEAFF. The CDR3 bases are TGTGCCAGCAGTGTCTCAACAGGGGGAGAAGGTGAAGCTTTCTTT.

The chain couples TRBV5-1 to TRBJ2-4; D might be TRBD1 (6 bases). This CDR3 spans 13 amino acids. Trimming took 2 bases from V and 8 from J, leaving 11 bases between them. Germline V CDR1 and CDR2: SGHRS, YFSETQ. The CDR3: CASSFVGADIQYF. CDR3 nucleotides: TGCGCCAGCAGCTTTGTGGGGGCAGACATTCAGTACTTC. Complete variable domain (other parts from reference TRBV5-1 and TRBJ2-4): KAGVTQTPRYLIKTRGQQVTLSCSPISGHRSVSWYQQTPGQGLQFLFEYFSETQRNKGNFPGRFSGRQFSNSRSEMNVSTLELGDSALYLCASSFVGADIQYFGAGTRLSVL.

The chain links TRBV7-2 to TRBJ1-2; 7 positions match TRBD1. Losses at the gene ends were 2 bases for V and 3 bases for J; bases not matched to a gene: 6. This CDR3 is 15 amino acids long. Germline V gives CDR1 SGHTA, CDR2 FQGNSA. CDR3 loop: CASSLIGRGDYGYTF. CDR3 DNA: TGTGCCAGCAGCTTAATCGGCAGGGGGGACTATGGCTACACCTTC.

The CDR3 bases are TGTGCCAGTAGCCGACAGGGGGCTGCTGAAGCTTTCTTT. It yields the protein CASSRQGAAEAFF. The chain carries TRBV19 and TRBJ1-1; TRBD1 matches 10 bases. There are 13 residues in the CDR3. The trim removed 6 bases at V and 6 bases at J, leaving 4 bases unmatched. CDR1 is LNHDA and CDR2 is SQIVND in the germline V gene (reference sequence).

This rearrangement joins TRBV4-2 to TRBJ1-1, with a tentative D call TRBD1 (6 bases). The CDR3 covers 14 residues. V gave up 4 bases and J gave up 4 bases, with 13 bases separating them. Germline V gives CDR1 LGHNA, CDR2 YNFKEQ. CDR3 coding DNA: TGTGCCAGCAGCCCCAGGGGAACATCCACTGAAGCTTTCTTT. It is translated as CASSPRGTSTEAFF.

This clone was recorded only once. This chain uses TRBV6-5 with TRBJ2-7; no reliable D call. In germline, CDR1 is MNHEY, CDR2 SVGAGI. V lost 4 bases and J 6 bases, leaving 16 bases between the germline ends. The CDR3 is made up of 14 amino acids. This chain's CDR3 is CASSWSGPYIEQYF. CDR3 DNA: TGTGCCAGCAGTTGGAGTGGTCCATACATCGAGCAGTACTTC.

The CDR3 here is CASIGDRYSIQYF. The DNA for the CDR3 is TGTGCCAGCATCGGGGACAGGTATAGCATTCAGTACTTC. This chain links TRBV28 with TRBJ2-4; 8 bases fit TRBD1. J was trimmed by 9 bases and V by 7 bases; bases with no gene match: 8. The CDR3 sequence is 13 residues long. Germline loops: CDR1 MDHEN, CDR2 SYDVKM.

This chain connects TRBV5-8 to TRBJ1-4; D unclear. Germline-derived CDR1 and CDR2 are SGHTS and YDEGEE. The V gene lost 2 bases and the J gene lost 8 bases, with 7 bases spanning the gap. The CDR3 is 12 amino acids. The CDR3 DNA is TGTGCCAGCAGCTTAGACACGGAAAAACTGTTTTTT. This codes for CASSLDTEKLFF.

The CDR3 reads CASSEVRDRGTEAFF. Written as DNA, the CDR3 is TGTGCCAGCAGTGAGGTGCGGGACAGGGGAACTGAAGCTTTCTTT. The chain has TRBV2 and TRBJ1-1, with 10 bases matching TRBD1. This CDR3 has 15 residues. Germline CDR1 and CDR2: SNHLY and FYNNEI. V dropped 3 bases and J dropped 5; count of bases not matched to a gene: 6.

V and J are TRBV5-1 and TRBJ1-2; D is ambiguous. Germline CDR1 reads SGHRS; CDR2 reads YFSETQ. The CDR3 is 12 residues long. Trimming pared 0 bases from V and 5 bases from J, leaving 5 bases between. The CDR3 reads CASSLDQYGYTF. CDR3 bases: TGCGCCAGCAGCTTGGATCAATATGGCTACACCTTC.

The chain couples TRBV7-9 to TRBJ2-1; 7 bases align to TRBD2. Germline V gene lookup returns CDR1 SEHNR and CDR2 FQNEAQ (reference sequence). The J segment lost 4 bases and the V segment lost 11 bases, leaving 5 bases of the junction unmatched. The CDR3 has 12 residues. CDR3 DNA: TGTGCCGGGAGGGGTCAGTACAATGAGCAGTTCTTC. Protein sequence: CAGRGQYNEQFF. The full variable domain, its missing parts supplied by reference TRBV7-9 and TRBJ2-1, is DTGVSQNPRHKITKRGQNVTFRCDPISEHNRLYWYRQTLGQGPEFLTYFQNEAQLEKSRLLSDRFSAERPKGSFSTLEIQRTEQGDSAMYLCAGRGQYNEQFFGPGTRLTVL.

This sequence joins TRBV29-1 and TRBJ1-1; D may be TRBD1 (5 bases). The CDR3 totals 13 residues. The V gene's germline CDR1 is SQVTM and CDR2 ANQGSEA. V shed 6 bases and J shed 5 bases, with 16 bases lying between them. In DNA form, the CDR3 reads TGCAGCGTGGCGGGGGGGTTAAGGACTGAAGCTTTCTTT. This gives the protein CSVAGGLRTEAFF.

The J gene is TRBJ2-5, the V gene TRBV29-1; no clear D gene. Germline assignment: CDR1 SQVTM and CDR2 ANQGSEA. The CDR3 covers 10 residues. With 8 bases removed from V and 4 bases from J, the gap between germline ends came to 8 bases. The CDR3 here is CSSLLETQYF. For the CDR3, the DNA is TGCAGCAGCCTTCTAGAGACCCAGTACTTC.

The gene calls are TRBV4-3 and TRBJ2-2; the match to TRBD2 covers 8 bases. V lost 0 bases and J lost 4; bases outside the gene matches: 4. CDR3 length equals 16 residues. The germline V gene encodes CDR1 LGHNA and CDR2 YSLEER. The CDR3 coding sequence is TGCGCCAGCAGCCAAGATAGGCTAGCGGGCACCGGGGAGCTGTTTTTT. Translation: CASSQDRLAGTGELFF.

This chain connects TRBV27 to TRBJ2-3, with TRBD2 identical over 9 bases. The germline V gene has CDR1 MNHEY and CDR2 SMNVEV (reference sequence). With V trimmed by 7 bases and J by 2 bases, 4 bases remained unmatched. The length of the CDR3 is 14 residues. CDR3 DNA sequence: TGTGCCAGCACCAGACTAGCGGCCACAGATACGCAGTATTTT. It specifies CASTRLAATDTQYF.

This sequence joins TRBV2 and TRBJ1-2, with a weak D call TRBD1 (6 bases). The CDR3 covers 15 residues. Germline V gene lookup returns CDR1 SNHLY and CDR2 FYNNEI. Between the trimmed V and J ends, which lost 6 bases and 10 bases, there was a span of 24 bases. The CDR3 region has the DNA TGTGCCAGCAGACCTGGGTGGCAGGGGTTTTGGGCCTACACCTTC. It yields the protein CASRPGWQGFWAYTF.

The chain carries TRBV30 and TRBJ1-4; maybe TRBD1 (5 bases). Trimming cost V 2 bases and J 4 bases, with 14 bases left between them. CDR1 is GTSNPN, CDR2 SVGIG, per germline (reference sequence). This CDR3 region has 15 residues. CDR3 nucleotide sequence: TGTGCCTGGAGTCCCCCAGGGATGGATAATGAAAAACTGTTTTTT. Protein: CAWSPPGMDNEKLFF. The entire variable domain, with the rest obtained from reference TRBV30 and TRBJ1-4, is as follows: SQTIHQWPATLVQPVGSPLSLECTVEGTSNPNLYWYRQAAGRGLQLLFYSVGIGQISSEVPQNLSASRPQDRQFILSSKKLLLSDSGFYLCAWSPPGMDNEKLFFGSGTQLSVL.

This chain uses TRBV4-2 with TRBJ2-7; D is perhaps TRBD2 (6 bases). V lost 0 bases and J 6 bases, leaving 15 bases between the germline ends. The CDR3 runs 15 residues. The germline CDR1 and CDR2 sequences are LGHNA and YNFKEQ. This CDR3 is CASSQDALALAEQYF. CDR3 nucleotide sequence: TGTGCCAGCAGCCAAGATGCCCTAGCGCTCGCCGAGCAGTACTTC.

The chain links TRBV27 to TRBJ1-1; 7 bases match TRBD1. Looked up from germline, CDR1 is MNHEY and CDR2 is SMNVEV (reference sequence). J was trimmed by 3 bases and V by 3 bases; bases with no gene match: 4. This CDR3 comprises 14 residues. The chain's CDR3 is CASSFGQGDTEAFF. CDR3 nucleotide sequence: TGTGCCAGCAGTTTTGGGCAGGGGGACACTGAAGCTTTCTTT.

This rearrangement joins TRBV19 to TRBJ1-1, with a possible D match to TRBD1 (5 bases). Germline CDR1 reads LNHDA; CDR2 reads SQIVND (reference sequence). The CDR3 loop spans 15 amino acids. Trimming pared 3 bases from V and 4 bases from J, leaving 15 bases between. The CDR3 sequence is CASSILGQAATEAFF. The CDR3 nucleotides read TGTGCCAGTAGTATCTTAGGACAAGCCGCCACTGAAGCTTTCTTT.

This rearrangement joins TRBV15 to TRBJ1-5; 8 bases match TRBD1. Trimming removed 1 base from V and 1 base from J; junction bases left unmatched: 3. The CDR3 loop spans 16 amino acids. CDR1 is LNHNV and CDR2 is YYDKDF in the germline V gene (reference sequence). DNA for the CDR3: TGTGCCACCAGCAGAGGGACAGGGTCAAGCAATCAGCCCCAGCATTTT. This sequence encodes CATSRGTGSSNQPQHF.

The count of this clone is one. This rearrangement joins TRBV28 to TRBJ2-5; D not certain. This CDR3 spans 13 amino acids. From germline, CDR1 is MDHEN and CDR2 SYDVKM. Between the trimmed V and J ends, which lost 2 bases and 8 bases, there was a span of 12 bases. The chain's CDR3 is CASSLLVYGTQYF. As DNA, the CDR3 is TGTGCCAGCAGTTTACTAGTTTACGGAACCCAGTACTTC.

The DNA of the CDR3 is TGTGCCAGCAGCGTACCGACAGGGGGCACTTTTGAAGCTTTCTTT. Amino acid sequence: CASSVPTGGTFEAFF. The chain links TRBV13 to TRBJ1-1, with TRBD1 matching over 10 bases. The CDR3 runs 15 residues. V lost 5 bases to trimming and J lost 7 bases; unmatched junction nucleotides: 10. Germline V gene sequence: CDR1 PRHDT, CDR2 FYEKMQ (reference sequence).

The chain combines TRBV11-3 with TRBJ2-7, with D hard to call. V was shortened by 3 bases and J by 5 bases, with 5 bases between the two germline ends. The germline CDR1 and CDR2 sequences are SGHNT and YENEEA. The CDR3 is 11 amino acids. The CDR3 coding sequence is TGTGCCAGCAGCTTGCAGGACGAGCAGTACTTC. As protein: CASSLQDEQYF.

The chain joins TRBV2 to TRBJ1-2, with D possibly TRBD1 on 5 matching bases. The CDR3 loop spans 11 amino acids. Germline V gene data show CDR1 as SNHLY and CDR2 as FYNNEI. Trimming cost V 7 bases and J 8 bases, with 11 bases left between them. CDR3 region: CASTRGRGYTF. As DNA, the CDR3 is TGTGCCAGCACTCGGGGGAGGGGCTACACCTTC.